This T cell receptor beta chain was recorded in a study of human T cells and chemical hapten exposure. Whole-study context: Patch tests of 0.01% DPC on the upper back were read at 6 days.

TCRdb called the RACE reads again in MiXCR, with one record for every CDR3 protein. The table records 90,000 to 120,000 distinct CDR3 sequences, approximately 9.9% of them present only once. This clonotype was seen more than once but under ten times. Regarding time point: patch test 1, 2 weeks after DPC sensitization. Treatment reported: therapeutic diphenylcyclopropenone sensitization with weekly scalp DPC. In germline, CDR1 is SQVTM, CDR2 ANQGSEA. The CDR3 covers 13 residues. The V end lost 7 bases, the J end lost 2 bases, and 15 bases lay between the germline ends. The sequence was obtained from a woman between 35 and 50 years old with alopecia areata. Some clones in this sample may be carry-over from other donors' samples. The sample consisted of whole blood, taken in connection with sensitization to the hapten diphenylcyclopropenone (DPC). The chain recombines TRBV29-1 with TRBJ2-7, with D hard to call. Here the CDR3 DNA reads TGCAGCGCCAATTCCTGGCAGACCTACGAGCAGTACTTC. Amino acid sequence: CSANSWQTYEQYF.